These 8 T cell receptor beta chains were all obtained from the same sample, sequenced in a study of molecular identifiers for immune sequencing clone quantification (dated by TCRdb to between 2018 and 2020). Libraries were prepared through PCR. Sequencing was performed on an Illumina HiSeq 4000. TCRdb reanalyzed the raw reads on its own, using fastp at Q25 for trimming and MiXCR for clone calling, and kept in-frame beta chains. Rows are unified per CDR3 protein, each entry keeping the most common DNA and genes. The sample table records about 65,000 distinct CDR3 sequences; over 15% of these occur just once. The biggest ten clones account for approximately 1.5% of the sample. Sequencing was carried out using naive CD8+ T cells from blood, with Jurkat cell RNA spiked in. In the paper's terms, the cell subset or site label means: FACS-sorted CD8+CD4-CCR7+CD45RA+ naive T cells. These receptors all stem from a human donor in good health. Some libraries in this study had Jurkat cell RNA spiked in.

This clonotype has at least ten counts. The chain has TRBV6-5 and TRBJ2-7; D might be TRBD1 (5 bases). V dropped 0 bases and J dropped 6 bases, with 9 bases sitting between them. The CDR3 covers 13 residues. The germline V gene has CDR1 MNHEY and CDR2 SVGAGI. CDR3 sequence reads: CASSYSQGTEQYF. CDR3 nucleotide sequence: TGTGCCAGCAGTTACTCCCAGGGTACCGAGCAGTACTTC.

J is TRBJ1-1 and V is TRBV7-9; a weak D match, TRBD1 (5 bases). V lost 6 bases and J lost 2, with 7 bases in between. The CDR3 loop spans 12 amino acids. CDR1 is SEHNR and CDR2 is FQNEAQ in the germline V gene (reference sequence). CDR3 region: CASRTGNTEAFF. The CDR3 nucleotides are TGTGCCAGCAGAACAGGAAACACTGAAGCTTTCTTT. The full variable domain, completed using reference TRBV7-9 and TRBJ1-1, is DTGVSQNPRHKITKRGQNVTFRCDPISEHNRLYWYRQTLGQGPEFLTYFQNEAQLEKSRLLSDRFSAERPKGSFSTLEIQRTEQGDSAMYLCASRTGNTEAFFGQGTRLTVV.

This clonotype was observed many times. DNA of the CDR3: TGTGCCATCAGTGATTCCGTCAATGAGCAGTTCTTC. Translating it yields CAISDSVNEQFF. The chain carries TRBV10-3 and TRBJ2-1; no clear D gene. Germline assignment: CDR1 ENHRY and CDR2 SYGVKD. V lost 3 bases to trimming and J lost 6 bases, with 6 bases between them. The CDR3 runs to 12 residues.

In its sample, this clonotype was seen many times. The chain uses TRBV7-6 and TRBJ1-5; TRBD1 matches at 7 bases. V was clipped by 1 base and J by 0 bases; unmatched bases: 3. Looked up from germline, CDR1 is SGHVS and CDR2 is FNYEAQ. CDR3 length: 16 amino acids. CDR3 region: CASSLGQGGSNQPQHF. CDR3 bases: TGTGCCAGCAGCTTAGGACAGGGAGGTAGCAATCAGCCCCAGCATTTT.

In its sample, this clonotype was seen a few times. V usage is TRBV28 and J usage is TRBJ2-1; D remains unclear. This CDR3 comprises 13 residues. Germline V gene sequence: CDR1 MDHEN, CDR2 SYDVKM. Trimming pared 5 bases from V and 5 bases from J, leaving 10 bases between. Here the CDR3 reads CASSPNPNNEQFF. CDR3 coding DNA: TGTGCCAGCAGTCCCAACCCAAACAATGAGCAGTTCTTC.

V and J are TRBV28 and TRBJ2-2, with 7 bases lining up with TRBD1. Germline CDR1 and CDR2: MDHEN and SYDVKM. The V and J ends lost 6 bases and 3 bases, in that order; junction bases with no gene match: 7. The CDR3 totals 15 residues. CDR3 coding DNA: TGTGCCAGCAGCTCCGGGACAGACTACACCGGGGAGCTGTTTTTT. Its translation is CASSSGTDYTGELFF.

In this sample, this clonotype turned up many times. This chain uses TRBV28 with TRBJ2-3; D possibly corresponds to TRBD1 (5 bases). CDR3 size: 13 residues. CDR1 is MDHEN and CDR2 is SYDVKM in the germline V gene. Trimming took off 1 base at V and 5 bases at J, with 7 bases between the two ends. The CDR3 DNA is TGTGCCAGCAGTTTATTCCAGGGAGATACGCAGTATTTT. Protein product: CASSLFQGDTQYF.

In this sample, this clonotype turned up many times. The chain has TRBV9 and TRBJ2-7, with D hard to call. V gave up 0 bases and J gave up 2 bases, with 6 bases separating them. The CDR3 extends over 13 amino acids. Germline V CDR1 and CDR2: SGDLS, YYNGEE. The CDR3 loop reads CASSVGIPYEQYF. CDR3 nucleotides: TGTGCCAGCAGCGTAGGTATTCCCTACGAGCAGTACTTC.